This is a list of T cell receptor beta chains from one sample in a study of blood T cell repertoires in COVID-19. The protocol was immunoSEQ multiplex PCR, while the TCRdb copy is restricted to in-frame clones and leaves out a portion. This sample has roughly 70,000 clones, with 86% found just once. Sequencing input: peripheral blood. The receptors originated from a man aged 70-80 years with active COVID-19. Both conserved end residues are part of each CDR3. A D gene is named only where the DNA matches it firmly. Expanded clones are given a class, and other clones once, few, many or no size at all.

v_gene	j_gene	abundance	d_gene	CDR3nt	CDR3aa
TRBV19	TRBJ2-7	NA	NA	TGTGCCAGTAGTGCACAAGTAGGGGGAGAAGGATACGAGCAGTACTTC	CASSAQVGGEGYEQYF
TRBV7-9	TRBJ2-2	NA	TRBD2	TGTGCCAGCAGCGCTGCACTAGCGGGCGGGGAGCTGTTTTTT	CASSAALAGGELFF
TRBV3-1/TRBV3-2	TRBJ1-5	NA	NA	TGTGCCAGCAGCCAAGGCCAGGATCAGCCCCAGCATTTT	CASSQGQDQPQHF
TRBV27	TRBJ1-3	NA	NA	TGTGCCAGCAGGCGAACGGGAGAGGGAAACACCATATATTTT	CASRRTGEGNTIYF
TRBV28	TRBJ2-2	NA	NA	TGTGCCAGCAGTTTGGCGGGGAACACCGGGGAGCTGTTTTTT	CASSLAGNTGELFF
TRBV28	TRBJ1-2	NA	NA	TGTGCCAGCAGTTTAGGGGCCAGGGGTGGGGGCTACACCTTC	CASSLGARGGGYTF
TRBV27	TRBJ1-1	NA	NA	TGTGCCAGCAGTTTATCTCGGTCGATGAACACTGAAGCTTTCTTT	CASSLSRSMNTEAFF
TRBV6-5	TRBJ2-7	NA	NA	TGTGCCGGAGGCACAACCGACTACGAGCAGTACTTC	CAGGTTDYEQYF
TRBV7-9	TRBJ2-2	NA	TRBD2	TGTGCCGGTAGGGCAACTAGCGGGAGTCCCGGGGAGCTGTTTTTT	CAGRATSGSPGELFF
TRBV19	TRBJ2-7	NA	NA	TGTGCCAGTAGTGGGGGGTACTCCTACGAGCAGTACTTC	CASSGGYSYEQYF
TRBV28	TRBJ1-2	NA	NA	TGTGCCAGCACCCTATGGGCAGCAGATGGCTACACCTTC	CASTLWAADGYTF
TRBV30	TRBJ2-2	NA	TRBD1	TGTGCCTGGGGTGACAGGGGGGCGACTCACACCGGGGAGCTGTTTTTT	CAWGDRGATHTGELFF
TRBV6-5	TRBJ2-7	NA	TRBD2	TGTGCCAGCTCCCCTAGCGGGACTTCCTACGAGCAGTACTTC	CASSPSGTSYEQYF
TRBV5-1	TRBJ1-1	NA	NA	TGCGCCAGCAGCCCACGGGAGGGGGGGAACACTGAAGCTTTCTTT	CASSPREGGNTEAFF
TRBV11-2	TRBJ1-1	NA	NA	TGTGCCAGCAGCTTAGAGCCGGGACAAAGGAACACTGAAGCTTTCTTT	CASSLEPGQRNTEAFF
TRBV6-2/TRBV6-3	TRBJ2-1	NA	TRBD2	TGTGCCAGCAGTCAGCCGGGACTAGCGGGAGATGAGCAGTTCTTC	CASSQPGLAGDEQFF
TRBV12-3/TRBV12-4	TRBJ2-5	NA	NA	TGTGCCAGCAGACCTGACAGCCAAGAGACCCAGTACTTC	CASRPDSQETQYF
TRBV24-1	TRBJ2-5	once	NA	TGTGCCACCAGTGTATCTGGCGCAGAGGCCCAGTACTTC	CATSVSGAEAQYF
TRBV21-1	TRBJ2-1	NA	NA	TGTGCCAGCAGCAAAGACCGGACAGGTCCCCCAGGGGATGAGCAGTTCTTC	CASSKDRTGPPGDEQFF
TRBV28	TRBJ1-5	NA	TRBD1	TGTGCCAGCACTATAGGTACAGGGGCCAGCAATCAGCCCCAGCATTTT	CASTIGTGASNQPQHF
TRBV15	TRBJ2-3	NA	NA	TGTGCCACCAGCGAGACTGGCCGGGGAGATACGCAGTATTTT	CATSETGRGDTQYF
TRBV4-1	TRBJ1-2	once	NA	TGCGCCAGCAGCCAGCTCGGGATTGGGTCGGGCTACACCTTC	CASSQLGIGSGYTF
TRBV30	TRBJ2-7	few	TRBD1	TGTGCCTGGAGCTCGACAGGGGGTCCCTCCTACGAGCAGTACTTC	CAWSSTGGPSYEQYF
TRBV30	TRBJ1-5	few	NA	TGTGCCTGGAGTCTCCTAGGCAGGGGTGGTCAGCCCCAGCATTTT	CAWSLLGRGGQPQHF
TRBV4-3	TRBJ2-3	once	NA	TGCGCCAGCAGCCAAAGCCGGGGAGCCCCCACAGATACGCAGTATTTT	CASSQSRGAPTDTQYF
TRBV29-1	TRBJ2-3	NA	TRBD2	TGCAGCCACGGGGGGGGGAGCACAGATACGCAGTATTTT	CSHGGGSTDTQYF
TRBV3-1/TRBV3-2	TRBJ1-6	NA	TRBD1	TGTGCCAGCAGCCGAGGACAGGCCGTTTTAGTGTCCTATAATTCACCCCTCCACTTT	CASSRGQAVLVSYNSPLHF
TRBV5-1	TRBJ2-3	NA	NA	TGCGCCAGCAGCTTGGCCCGGACTGCCCCCCGCACAGATACGCAGTATTTT	CASSLARTAPRTDTQYF
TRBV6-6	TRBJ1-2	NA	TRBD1	TGTGCCAGCAGCCCCGGACAGGATAACTATGGCTACACCTTC	CASSPGQDNYGYTF
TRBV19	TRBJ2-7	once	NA	TGTGCCAGTAGTATAGATTCAGGCTCCTACGAGCAGTACTTC	CASSIDSGSYEQYF
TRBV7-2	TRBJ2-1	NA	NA	TGTGCCAGCAGCTTTAGTAGGGCCGGGGGGCAGGATGAGCAGTTCTTC	CASSFSRAGGQDEQFF
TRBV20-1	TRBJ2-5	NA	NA	TGCAGTGCTAGTGAGGGCGGGCAGACCCAGTACTTC	CSASEGGQTQYF
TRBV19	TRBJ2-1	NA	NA	TGTGCCAGTAGTATAGATTGGCGGGGCCGATACAATGAGCAGTTCTTC	CASSIDWRGRYNEQFF
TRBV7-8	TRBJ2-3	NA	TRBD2	TGTGCCAGCAGCCCCAGGTGGGGACTAGCATCGAAGGGTACAGATACGCAGTATTTT	CASSPRWGLASKGTDTQYF
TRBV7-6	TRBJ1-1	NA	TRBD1	TGTGCCAGCAGCTTAGCGAGCGCAGGGGGGTTGGACACTGAAGCTTTCTTT	CASSLASAGGLDTEAFF
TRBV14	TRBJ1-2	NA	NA	TGTGCCAGCAGCCAGCAGGGTGTAGGGTATGGCTACACCTTC	CASSQQGVGYGYTF
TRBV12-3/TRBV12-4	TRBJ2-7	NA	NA	TGTGCCAGCAGTTCCGCCTACGAGCAGTACTTC	CASSSAYEQYF
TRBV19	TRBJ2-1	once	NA	TGTGCCAGTAGTATAGCCAGACTCGGGGAGCAGTTCTTC	CASSIARLGEQFF
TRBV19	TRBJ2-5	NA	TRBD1	TGTGCCAGTAGTATTTGGGGACAGGGAGGCCCGGAGACCCAGTACTTC	CASSIWGQGGPETQYF
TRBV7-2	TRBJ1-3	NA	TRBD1	TGTGCCAGCAGCTTAGCCCCGACAGGGCCCGGAAACACCATATATTTT	CASSLAPTGPGNTIYF
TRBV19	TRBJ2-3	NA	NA	TGTGCCAGTAGTAGCGGGTACAGCACAGATACGCAGTATTTT	CASSSGYSTDTQYF
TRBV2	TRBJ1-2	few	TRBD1	TGTGCCAGCAGACCCCGACAGGGCAATTATGGCTACACCTTC	CASRPRQGNYGYTF
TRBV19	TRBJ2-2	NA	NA	TGTGCCAGTAGTTCGGGAGAGGGGACCGGGGAGCTGTTTTTT	CASSSGEGTGELFF
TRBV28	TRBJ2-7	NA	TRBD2	TGTGCCAGCAGTTTTTCCCGAATGGGACTAGCGGGAGGGCCAGTCTCCTACGAGCAGTACTTC	CASSFSRMGLAGGPVSYEQYF
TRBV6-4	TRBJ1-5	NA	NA	TGTGCCAACCCACGGGGTTGTCAGCCCCAGCATTTT	CANPRGCQPQHF
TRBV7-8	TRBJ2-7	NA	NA	TGTGCCAGCAGCCCGCCCCGGGGGGCGGCCCCCTACGAGCAGTACTTC	CASSPPRGAAPYEQYF
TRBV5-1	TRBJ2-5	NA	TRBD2	TGCGCCAGCAGCGCCCGACTAGCTGTGGAGACCCAGTACTTC	CASSARLAVETQYF
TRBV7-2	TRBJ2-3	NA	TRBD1	TGTGCCAGCAGCCCATCCGGACAGGGTTGGGCGGGGACGCAGTATTTT	CASSPSGQGWAGTQYF
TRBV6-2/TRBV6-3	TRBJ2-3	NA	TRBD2	TGTGCCAGCAGCCCCGGCGAGCGGGAGACAGATACGCAGTATTTT	CASSPGERETDTQYF
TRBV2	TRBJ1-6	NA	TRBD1	TGTGCCAGCACCCTAGGGCAGGGGGGAAATTCACCCCTCCACTTT	CASTLGQGGNSPLHF
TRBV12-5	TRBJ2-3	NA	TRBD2	TGTGCTAGTTGGGGGGGGAGTGGCACAGATACGCAGTATTTT	CASWGGSGTDTQYF